One T cell receptor (beta chain) is described in this entry. No antigen is known for it. The V segment lost 0 bases and the J segment 7 bases; nucleotides outside the gene matches: 6. The length of the CDR3 is 15 residues. The germline V gene has CDR1 SGHKS and CDR2 YYEKEE (reference sequence). The PCR contained 60 Vbeta and 13 Jbeta primers. Method: immunoSEQ multiplex PCR; TCRdb's copy keeps in-frame clones and lacks some. The sample lists 120,000 or so clones, roughly 80% occurring once. These data originate in a study of cytomegalovirus exposure and HLA in healthy donors. Overall study context: Out of about 410 genotyped donors, 81% belonged to the Caucasian-associated ancestry cluster.

Study-level results: Investigators reported around 150 TCR beta chains as tied to cytomegalovirus. Among CMV-associated TCR beta chains, most appeared HLA-restricted in a later analysis. A link between a missense DCLRE1C variant and TCR beta V- and J-gene trimming emerged from a later analysis.

The V and J genes are TRBV5-5 and TRBJ1-5; TRBD1 matches at 8 bases. The sequence derives from a man between 60 and 75 years old in good health and CMV-seropositive. Material for sequencing was PBMCs. This chain's CDR3 is CASSLEQGGGQPQHF. The CDR3 DNA reads as TGTGCCAGCAGCTTGGAACAGGGGGGGGGACAGCCCCAGCATTTT. The variable domain in full, completed from reference TRBV5-5 and TRBJ1-5, reads DAGVTQSPTHLIKTRGQQVTLRCSPISGHKSVSWYQQVLGQGPQFIFQYYEKEERGRGNFPDRFSARQFPNYSSELNVNALLLGDSALYLCASSLEQGGGQPQHFGDGTRLSIL.